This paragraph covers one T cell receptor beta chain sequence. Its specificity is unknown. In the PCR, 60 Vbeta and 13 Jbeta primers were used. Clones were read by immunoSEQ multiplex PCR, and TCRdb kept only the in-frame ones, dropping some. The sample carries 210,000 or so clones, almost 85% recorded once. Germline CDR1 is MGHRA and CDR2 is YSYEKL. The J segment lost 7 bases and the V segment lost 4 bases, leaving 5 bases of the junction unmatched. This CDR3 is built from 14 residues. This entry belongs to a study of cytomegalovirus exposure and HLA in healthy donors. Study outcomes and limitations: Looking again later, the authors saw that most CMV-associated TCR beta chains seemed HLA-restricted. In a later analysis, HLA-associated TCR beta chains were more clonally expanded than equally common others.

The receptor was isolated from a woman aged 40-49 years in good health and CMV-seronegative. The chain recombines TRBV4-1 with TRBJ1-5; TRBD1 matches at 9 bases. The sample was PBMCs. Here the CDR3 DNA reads TGCGCCAGCAGCCTTGACAGGGGGAACCAGCCCCAGCATTTT. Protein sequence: CASSLDRGNQPQHF.